The 14 T cell receptor beta chains in this list originate from one sample, sequenced in a study of technical replicates of blood from several donors. Some clones are missing from TCRdb's copy, which holds only in-frame ones; the method was immunoSEQ multiplex PCR. The sample consists of approximately 60,000 clones, around nine tenths of them appearing once. Sequenced: PBMCs. The receptor set was obtained from a human donor in good health. Some clones in this sample may be carry-over from other donors' samples.

Only one count was recorded for this clone. This chain's CDR3 is CASSYRTGAGEAFF. Here the CDR3 DNA reads TGTGCCAGCAGTTACCGGACAGGGGCGGGTGAAGCTTTCTTT. The V gene is TRBV6-5, the J gene TRBJ1-1; 9 bases fit TRBD1. The CDR3 sequence is 14 residues long. In germline, CDR1 is MNHEY, CDR2 SVGAGI. Trimming cost V 2 bases and J 7 bases; bases outside gene matches: 5.

The J gene is TRBJ2-2, the V gene TRBV13, with 8 bases that match TRBD1. Germline lookup yields CDR1 PRHDT and CDR2 FYEKMQ (reference sequence). The CDR3 length is 15 residues. V was pared by 7 bases and J by 6 bases, with 10 bases of the junction left unmatched. The CDR3 bases are TGTGCCAGCAATGTGGACAGGGAAGTGTCCGGGGAGCTGTTTTTT. This codes for CASNVDREVSGELFF.

This chain uses TRBV14 with TRBJ1-5; D not certain. CDR3 length: 16 residues. Germline V gene lookup returns CDR1 SGHDN and CDR2 FVKESK. Trimming cost V 1 base and J 2 bases, with 12 bases left between them. The CDR3 sequence is CASSQGQPTGNQPQHF. In DNA form, the CDR3 reads TGTGCCAGCAGCCAAGGACAACCAACGGGCAATCAGCCCCAGCATTTT.

The chain couples TRBV11-2 to TRBJ2-2, with 10 bases lining up with TRBD2. The germline CDR1 and CDR2 sequences are SGHAT and FQNNGV. V lost 4 bases, J lost 6 bases, and 14 bases stayed unmatched. The CDR3 length is 18 residues. The CDR3 bases are TGTGCCAGCAGCTACACCGGGAGAGCGGGGGGGCTTGCCGGGGAGCTGTTTTTT. Translating gives CASSYTGRAGGLAGELFF.

The chain couples TRBV7-2 to TRBJ2-1, with D possibly being TRBD2 (6 bases). CDR1 is SGHTA, CDR2 FQGNSA, per germline. V dropped 5 bases and J dropped 6 bases, with 20 bases sitting between them. The CDR3 loop spans 16 amino acids. As DNA, the CDR3 is TGTGCCAGCAGCCAAACCGGGACGCGGGGCGGCAATGAGCAGTTCTTC. Protein sequence: CASSQTGTRGGNEQFF.

The chain is built from TRBV2 and TRBJ1-2; D possibly corresponds to TRBD1 (6 bases). Germline CDR1 SNHLY, CDR2 FYNNEI. The V end was cut by 6 bases, the J end by 2 bases, with 10 bases between. This CDR3 is 13 amino acids long. The CDR3 sequence: CASSGQLNYGYTF. The CDR3 nucleotides are TGTGCCAGCAGCGGACAGCTAAACTATGGCTACACCTTC.

The rearrangement joins TRBV5-1 to TRBJ2-5, with TRBD2 matching over 7 bases. Germline V CDR1 and CDR2: SGHRS, YFSETQ. The CDR3 covers 14 residues. V shed 4 bases and J 2 bases; nucleotides not matched to a gene: 5. The CDR3 bases are TGCGCCAGCAGCACGGCGGGGGTACAAGAGACCCAGTACTTC. It yields the protein CASSTAGVQETQYF.

The chain joins TRBV5-1 to TRBJ2-3, with 9 bases that match TRBD2. This CDR3 has 15 residues. J was trimmed by 0 bases and V by 2 bases; bases with no gene match: 1. Germline CDR1 and CDR2: SGHRS and YFSETQ. The CDR3 DNA is TGCGCCAGCAGCTTTAGCGGGGGAAGCACAGATACGCAGTATTTT. Protein: CASSFSGGSTDTQYF.

This chain connects TRBV5-6 to TRBJ2-7; no clear D. This CDR3 spans 13 amino acids. Per germline, CDR1 SGHDT and CDR2 YYEEEE. Trimming took 1 base from V and 4 from J, leaving 9 bases between them. CDR3 sequence: CASSLQHRYEQYF. CDR3 nucleotide sequence: TGTGCCAGCAGCTTGCAGCACAGATACGAGCAGTACTTC. Filled out from reference TRBV5-6 and TRBJ2-7, the complete variable domain reads DAGVTQSPTHLIKTRGQQVTLRCSPKSGHDTVSWYQQALGQGPQFIFQYYEEEERQRGNFPDRFSGHQFPNYSSELNVNALLLGDSALYLCASSLQHRYEQYFGPGTRLTVT.

Worth noting for this clone: The junction shows a germline mismatch at one end, possibly a read error. The chain has TRBV5-4 and TRBJ2-7, with no clear D. CDR1 and CDR2 (germline): SGHNT, YYREEE (reference sequence). The CDR3 runs 13 residues. The CDR3 DNA reads as TGTGCCAACAGCTTGGTTCTCACTGGCGAGCAGTACTTC. It yields the protein CANSLVLTGEQYF. Variable domain in full (rest from reference TRBV5-4 and TRBJ2-7): ETGVTQSPTHLIKTRGQQVTLRCSSQSGHNTVSWYQQALGQGPQFIFQYYREEENGRGNFPPRFSGLQFPNYSSELNVNALELDDSALYLCANSLVLTGEQYFGPGTRLTVT.

J is TRBJ2-1 and V is TRBV6-4; 11 nucleotides align to TRBD2. Germline trimming cut 5 bases from V and 2 bases from J; bases unmatched to any gene: 5. The germline V gene has CDR1 MRHNA and CDR2 SNTAGT. There are 16 residues in the CDR3. The CDR3 nucleotides read TGTGCCAGCAGTACTATTAGCGGGAGGGCCTACAATGAGCAGTTCTTC. Translation gives CASSTISGRAYNEQFF.

This chain connects TRBV4-2 to TRBJ2-7; the match to TRBD2 covers 12 bases. Germline loops: CDR1 LGHNA, CDR2 YNFKEQ. The V segment lost 1 base and the J segment 3 bases; nucleotides outside the gene matches: 1. This CDR3 comprises 15 residues. The CDR3 nucleotides read TGTGCCAGCAGCCAAGCTAGCGGGGGGGTCTACGAGCAGTACTTC. The encoded protein is CASSQASGGVYEQYF.

This clone was seen once. This rearrangement joins TRBV7-9 to TRBJ1-6; D ambiguous. The CDR3 runs 14 residues. Germline V gives CDR1 SEHNR, CDR2 FQNEAQ (reference sequence). Trimming left V 2 bases short and J 7 bases short, with 9 bases between. CDR3 in DNA: TGTGCCAGCAGCTTATCTACTCTGAATTCACCCCTCCACTTT. Translated: CASSLSTLNSPLHF. Based on the CDR3 plus reference TRBV7-9 and TRBJ1-6, the full variable domain is DTGVSQNPRHKITKRGQNVTFRCDPISEHNRLYWYRQTLGQGPEFLTYFQNEAQLEKSRLLSDRFSAERPKGSFSTLEIQRTEQGDSAMYLCASSLSTLNSPLHFGNGTRLTVT.

This chain connects TRBV7-2 to TRBJ2-7; weak D call: TRBD2 (5 bases). This CDR3 contains 14 residues. Germline assignment: CDR1 SGHTA and CDR2 FQGNSA. Trimming removed 0 bases from V and 1 base from J, with 7 bases in between. The CDR3 sequence: CASSLAGVSYEQYF. The CDR3 nucleotides read TGTGCCAGCAGCTTAGCGGGAGTGTCCTACGAGCAGTACTTC.